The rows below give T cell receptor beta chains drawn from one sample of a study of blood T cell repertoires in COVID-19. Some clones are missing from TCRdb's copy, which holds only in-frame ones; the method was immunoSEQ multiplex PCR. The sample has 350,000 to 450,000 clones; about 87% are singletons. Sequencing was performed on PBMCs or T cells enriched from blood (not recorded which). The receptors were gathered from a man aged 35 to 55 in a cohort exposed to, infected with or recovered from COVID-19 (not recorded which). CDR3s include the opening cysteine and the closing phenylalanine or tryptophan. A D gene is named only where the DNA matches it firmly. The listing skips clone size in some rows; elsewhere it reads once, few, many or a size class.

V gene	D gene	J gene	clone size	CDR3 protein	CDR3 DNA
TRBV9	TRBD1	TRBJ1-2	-	CASSVDPFRQGRTTYGYTF	TGTGCCAGCAGCGTAGACCCATTTAGACAGGGTAGGACCACCTATGGCTACACCTTC
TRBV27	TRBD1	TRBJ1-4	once	CASTSGTGDEKLFF	TGTGCCAGCACCTCGGGGACAGGGGACGAAAAACTGTTTTTT
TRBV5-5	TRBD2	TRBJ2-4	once	CASSPETSGKAAKNIQYF	TGTGCCAGCAGCCCCGAAACTAGCGGGAAGGCGGCCAAAAACATTCAGTACTTC
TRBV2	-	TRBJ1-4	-	CASSDRGREKLFF	TGTGCCAGCAGTGACAGGGGTCGGGAAAAACTGTTTTTT
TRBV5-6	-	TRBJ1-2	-	CASSLGAGQTNYGYTF	TGTGCCAGCAGCTTGGGGGCAGGACAGACTAACTATGGCTACACCTTC
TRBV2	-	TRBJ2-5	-	CASSVLEETQYF	TGTGCCAGCAGTGTCCTAGAAGAGACCCAGTACTTC
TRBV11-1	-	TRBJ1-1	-	CASSFPPVNTEAFF	TGTGCCAGCAGCTTCCCCCCAGTTAACACTGAAGCTTTCTTT
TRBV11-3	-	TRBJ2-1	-	CASSLSRGADEQFF	TGTGCCAGCAGCCTAAGCAGGGGTGCGGATGAGCAGTTCTTC
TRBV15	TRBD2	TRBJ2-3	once	CATSRDRASGLTDTQYF	TGTGCCACCAGCAGAGATAGGGCTAGCGGGCTCACAGATACGCAGTATTTT
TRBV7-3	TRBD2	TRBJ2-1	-	CASSPSSGLYNEQFF	TGTGCCAGCAGCCCATCTAGCGGCCTCTACAATGAGCAGTTCTTC
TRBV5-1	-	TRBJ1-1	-	CASSLEDSKRAFF	TGCGCCAGCAGCTTGGAGGACTCGAAACGCGCTTTCTTT
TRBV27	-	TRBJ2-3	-	CASSLRRDADTDTQYF	TGTGCCAGCAGTTTAAGGCGGGACGCCGACACAGATACGCAGTATTTT
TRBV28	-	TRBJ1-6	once	CASSLTQGRGYNSPLHF	TGTGCCAGCAGTTTAACACAAGGGCGGGGATATAATTCACCCCTCCACTTT
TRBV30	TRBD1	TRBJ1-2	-	CAWGKGIGQGGYLYGYTF	TGTGCCTGGGGAAAGGGGATAGGACAGGGGGGTTATCTCTATGGCTACACCTTC
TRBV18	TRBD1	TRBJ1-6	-	CASSRDRNSPLHF	TGTGCCAGCTCACGGGACAGGAATTCACCCCTCCACTTT
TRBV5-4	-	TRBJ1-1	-	CASSLLGQEAFF	TGTGCCAGCAGCTTACTAGGACAGGAAGCTTTCTTT
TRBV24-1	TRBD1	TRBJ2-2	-	CATQGDTGELFF	TGTGCCACCCAGGGGGACACCGGGGAGCTGTTTTTT
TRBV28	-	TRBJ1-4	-	CASSGGGANEKLFF	TGTGCCAGCTCTGGGGGAGGCGCTAATGAAAAACTGTTTTTT
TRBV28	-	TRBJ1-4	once	CASSLLSGSGEKLFF	TGTGCCAGCAGTTTATTATCCGGATCGGGTGAAAAACTGTTTTTT
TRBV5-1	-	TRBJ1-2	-	CASSLERQVYGYTF	TGCGCCAGCAGCTTGGAAAGACAGGTGTATGGCTACACCTTC
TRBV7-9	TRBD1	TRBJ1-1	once	CASSPDRGLVNTEAFF	TGTGCCAGCAGCCCAGACAGGGGGCTAGTGAACACTGAAGCTTTCTTT
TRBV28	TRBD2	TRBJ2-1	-	CASSGRLAGYNEQFF	TGTGCCAGCAGTGGGCGATTAGCGGGCTACAATGAGCAGTTCTTC
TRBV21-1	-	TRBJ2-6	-	CASSARLPSGANVLTF	TGTGCCAGCAGCGCCCGACTGCCCTCTGGGGCCAACGTCCTGACTTTC
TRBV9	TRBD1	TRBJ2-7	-	CASSSRDRGRPSSYEQYF	TGTGCCAGCAGCTCCCGGGACAGGGGCCGCCCGAGCTCCTACGAGCAGTACTTC
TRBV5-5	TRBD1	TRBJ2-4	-	CASSWGTGINIQYF	TGTGCCAGCAGCTGGGGGACAGGGATAAACATTCAGTACTTC
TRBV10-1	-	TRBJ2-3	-	CASSEGGSTDTQYF	TGCGCCAGCAGTGAGGGAGGGAGTACAGATACGCAGTATTTT
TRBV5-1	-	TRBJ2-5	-	CASSHSEETQYF	TGCGCCAGCAGCCATTCAGAAGAGACCCAGTACTTC
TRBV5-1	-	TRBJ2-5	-	CASKRAGPGRTQYF	TGCGCCAGTAAGAGGGCGGGCCCGGGGAGGACCCAGTACTTC
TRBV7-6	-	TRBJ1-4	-	CASSARQRATNEKLFF	TGTGCCAGCAGCGCCCGACAGAGAGCAACTAATGAAAAACTGTTTTTT
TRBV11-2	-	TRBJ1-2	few	CASRAAGDGYGYTF	TGTGCCAGCAGGGCCGCGGGAGATGGCTATGGCTACACCTTC
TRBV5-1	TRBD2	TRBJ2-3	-	CASRWASGGEADTQYF	TGCGCCAGCAGGTGGGCTTCGGGAGGGGAGGCAGATACGCAGTATTTT
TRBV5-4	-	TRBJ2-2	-	CASSPRRQGGTGELFF	TGTGCCAGCAGCCCCAGGAGACAGGGAGGAACCGGGGAGCTGTTTTTT
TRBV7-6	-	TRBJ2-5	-	CASSLGLAAQYF	TGTGCCAGCAGCTTAGGACTCGCCGCCCAGTACTTC
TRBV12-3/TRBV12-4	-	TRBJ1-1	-	CASSLGVHTEAFF	TGTGCCAGCAGTTTAGGCGTACACACTGAAGCTTTCTTT
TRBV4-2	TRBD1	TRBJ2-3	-	CASSHGQGTGTQYF	TGTGCCAGCAGCCACGGACAGGGCACGGGTACGCAGTATTTT
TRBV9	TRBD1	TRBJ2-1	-	CASSVQDRGRDEQFF	TGTGCCAGCAGCGTCCAGGACAGGGGCCGCGATGAGCAGTTCTTC
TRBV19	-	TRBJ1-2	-	CASTRDRLNYGYTF	TGTGCCAGTACCCGCGATCGCCTAAACTATGGCTACACCTTC
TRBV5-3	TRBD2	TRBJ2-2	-	CARSLGASGPTGELFF	TGTGCCAGAAGCTTGGGTGCTAGCGGGCCCACCGGGGAGCTGTTTTTT
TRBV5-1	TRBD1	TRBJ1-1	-	CASSLGTGGRYTEAFF	TGCGCCAGCAGCCTCGGGACAGGGGGCAGGTACACTGAAGCTTTCTTT
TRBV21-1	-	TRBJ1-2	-	CASNNRNGYTF	TGTGCCAGCAACAACAGGAATGGCTACACCTTC
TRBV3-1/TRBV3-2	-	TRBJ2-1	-	CASSQGAWMGLASYNEQFF	TGTGCCAGCAGCCAAGGCGCCTGGATGGGACTCGCCTCCTACAATGAGCAGTTCTTC
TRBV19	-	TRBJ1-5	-	CASSIVEGARNQPQHF	TGTGCCAGTAGTATCGTGGAGGGCGCTCGCAATCAGCCCCAGCATTTT
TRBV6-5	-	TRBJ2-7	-	CASRTGDSLFEQYF	TGTGCCAGCAGAACGGGGGACAGTCTTTTCGAGCAGTACTTC
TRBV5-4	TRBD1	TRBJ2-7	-	CASSFSGTGAREQYF	TGTGCCAGCAGCTTCTCCGGGACAGGGGCGCGGGAGCAGTACTTC
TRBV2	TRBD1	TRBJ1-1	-	CASKNRQGTNTEAFF	TGTGCCAGCAAGAATCGACAGGGGACAAACACTGAAGCTTTCTTT
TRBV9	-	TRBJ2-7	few	CASSASTSYEQYF	TGTGCCAGCAGCGCATCCACAAGTTACGAGCAGTACTTC
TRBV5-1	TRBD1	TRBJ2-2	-	CASRPDRGNTGELFF	TGCGCCAGCAGACCTGACAGGGGGAACACCGGGGAGCTGTTTTTT
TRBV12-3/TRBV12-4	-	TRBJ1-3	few	CAQGTKGNTIYF	TGTGCCCAAGGGACAAAAGGAAACACCATATATTTT
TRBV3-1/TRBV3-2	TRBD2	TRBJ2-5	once	CASSPGGVVGQETQYF	TGTGCCAGCAGCCCGGGGGGGGTAGTAGGGCAAGAGACCCAGTACTTC
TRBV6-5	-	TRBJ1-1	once	CASKGGHTNTEAFF	TGTGCCAGCAAAGGTGGACATACGAACACTGAAGCTTTCTTT
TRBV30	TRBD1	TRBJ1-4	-	CAWNKPGQGAEKLFF	TGTGCCTGGAATAAACCGGGACAGGGGGCTGAAAAACTGTTTTTT
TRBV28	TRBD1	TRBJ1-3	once	CASSLPLPRGRSGNTIYF	TGTGCCAGCAGTTTACCCCTTCCCAGGGGGCGGTCTGGAAACACCATATATTTT
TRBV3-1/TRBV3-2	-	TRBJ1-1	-	CASSRGTRAGTEAFF	TGTGCCAGCAGCCGGGGGACACGGGCCGGCACTGAAGCTTTCTTT
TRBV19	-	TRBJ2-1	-	CASKSAETYNEQFF	TGTGCCAGTAAATCAGCGGAAACGTACAATGAGCAGTTCTTC